This entry is about one T cell receptor beta chain. Its antigen is unknown. PCR amplification relied on 60 Vbeta primers (plus 13 Jbeta primers). In the study's own analysis: As a later analysis found, there were tens of millions of unique TCR beta chains, of which roughly 11 million were shared. Sequencing used immunoSEQ multiplex PCR; TCRdb keeps in-frame clones, though not all of them. The DNA was the basis for D and trimming; V, J and clone size are from that table. The sample has around 170,000 clones, roughly 78% seen once. With V trimmed by 4 bases and J by 4 bases, 12 bases remained unmatched. Germline V gene data show CDR1 as SGDLS and CDR2 as YYNGEE. This CDR3 region has 17 residues. The record originates from a study of cytomegalovirus exposure and HLA in healthy donors. General study findings and limits: Accurate HLA-A and HLA-B prediction from TCR beta sequences was reported for most subjects. According to an earlier analysis, most TCR beta V segments yielded productive rearrangements about 87% or about 30% of the time.

The material sequenced was PBMCs. The chain uses TRBV9 and TRBJ1-1; 11 bases are shared with TRBD1. The TCR sequence derives from a woman aged 25 to 39 in good health and CMV-seronegative. CDR3 DNA sequence: TGTGCCAGCAGCTCATCCGGGACAGGGGGTTCCTTCACTGAAGCTTTCTTT. It specifies CASSSSGTGGSFTEAFF.